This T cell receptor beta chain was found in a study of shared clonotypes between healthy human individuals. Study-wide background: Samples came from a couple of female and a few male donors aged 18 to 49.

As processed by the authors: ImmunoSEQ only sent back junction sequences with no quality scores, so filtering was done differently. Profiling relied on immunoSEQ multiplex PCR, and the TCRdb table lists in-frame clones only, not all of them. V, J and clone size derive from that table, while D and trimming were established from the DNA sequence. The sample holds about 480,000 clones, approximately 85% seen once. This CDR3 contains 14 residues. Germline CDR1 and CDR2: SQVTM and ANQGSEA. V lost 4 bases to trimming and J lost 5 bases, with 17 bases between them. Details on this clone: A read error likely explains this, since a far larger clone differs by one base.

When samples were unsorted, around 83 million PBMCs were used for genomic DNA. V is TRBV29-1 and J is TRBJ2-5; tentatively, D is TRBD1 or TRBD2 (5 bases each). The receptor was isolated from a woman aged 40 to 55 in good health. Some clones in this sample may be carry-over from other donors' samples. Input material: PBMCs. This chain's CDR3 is CSVGGGQIAETQYF. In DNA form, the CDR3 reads TGCAGCGTTGGGGGCGGGCAGATCGCGGAGACCCAGTACTTC.